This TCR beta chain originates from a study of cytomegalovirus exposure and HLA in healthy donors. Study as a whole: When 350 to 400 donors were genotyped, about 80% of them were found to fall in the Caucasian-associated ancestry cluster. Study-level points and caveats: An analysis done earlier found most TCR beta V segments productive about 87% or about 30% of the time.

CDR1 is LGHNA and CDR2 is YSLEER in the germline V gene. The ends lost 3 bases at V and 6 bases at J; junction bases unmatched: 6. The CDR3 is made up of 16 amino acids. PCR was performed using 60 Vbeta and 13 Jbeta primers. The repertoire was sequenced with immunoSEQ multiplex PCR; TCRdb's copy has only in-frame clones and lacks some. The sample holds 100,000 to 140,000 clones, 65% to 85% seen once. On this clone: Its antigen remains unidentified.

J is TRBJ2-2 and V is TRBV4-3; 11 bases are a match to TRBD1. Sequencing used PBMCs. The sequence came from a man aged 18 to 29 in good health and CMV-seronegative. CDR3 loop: CASSQQPGQGAGELFF. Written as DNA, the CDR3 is TGCGCCAGCAGCCAGCAACCGGGACAGGGGGCCGGGGAGCTGTTTTTT.